This T cell receptor (beta chain) appears in the sequencing data of a study of cytotoxic CD8 clonotypes in ibrutinib-treated CLL. In the case of this clone: The antigen remains undetermined.

Produced via immunoSEQ multiplex PCR; TCRdb's table is partial and in-frame only. The sample has about 250,000 clones, 70% seen once. The germline CDR1 and CDR2 sequences are SGHVS and FNYEAQ. Trimming shortened V by 4 bases and J by 6 bases, and 22 bases separated the two germline ends. The CDR3 sequence is 16 residues long. Study-level results: Having risen at ibrutinib response, clonality had fallen back toward baseline by progression. Progressing and sustained-remission patients had different sampling times. Researchers report that baseline clonality outpaced age-matched healthy donors and tracked circulating CD8+ T-cell counts.

This sequence originates from a human donor with chronic lymphocytic leukemia. This chain joins TRBV7-6 and TRBJ2-7; D may be TRBD2 (6 bases). Sequenced here: PBMCs, sampled after 24 months of ibrutinib treatment. The CDR3 region has the DNA TGTGCCAGCAGCTCCGAATGGGGAGGAGCGGCGGGCGAGCAGTACTTC. Protein product: CASSSEWGGAAGEQYF.